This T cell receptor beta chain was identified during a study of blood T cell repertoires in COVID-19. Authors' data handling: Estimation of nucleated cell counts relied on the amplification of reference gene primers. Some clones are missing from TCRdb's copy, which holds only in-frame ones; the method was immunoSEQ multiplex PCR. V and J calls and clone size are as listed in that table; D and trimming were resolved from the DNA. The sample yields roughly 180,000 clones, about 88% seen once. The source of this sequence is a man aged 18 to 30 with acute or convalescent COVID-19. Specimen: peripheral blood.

Here the CDR3 reads CASSKGSTEGAFF. Written as DNA, the CDR3 is TGTGCCAGCAGCAAAGGATCTACCGAGGGAGCTTTCTTT. The chain recombines TRBV21-1 with TRBJ1-1. TRBV21-1 is an annotated pseudogene. The length of the CDR3 is 13 residues.